Reported below is one T cell receptor beta chain. Losses at the gene ends were 2 bases for V and 6 bases for J; bases not matched to a gene: 10. Germline V gene lookup returns CDR1 GTSNPN and CDR2 SVGIG (reference sequence). This CDR3 region has 15 residues. Authors' processing steps: By means of reference gene primer amplification, nucleated cell counts were estimated. The repertoire was sequenced with immunoSEQ multiplex PCR; TCRdb's copy has only in-frame clones and lacks some. V, J and clone size were drawn from that table, and D and trimming were deduced from the DNA. Of about 99,000 clones in the sample, roughly nine tenths are singletons; the top ten hold 3.5%. This sample is part of a study of blood T cell repertoires in COVID-19. Study-level information: Samples taken during acute and convalescent COVID-19 were collected in the United States, Italy and Spain. In each case, the material was cDNA or gDNA derived from T cells, B-cell-depleted T cells, or PBMCs.

The source of this sequence is a woman in her fifties or sixties with acute or convalescent COVID-19. Sequencing was carried out using peripheral blood. The genes are TRBV30 and TRBJ1-5; 7 bases map to TRBD1. The CDR3: CAWSLPRQGVQPQHF. The DNA for the CDR3 is TGTGCCTGGAGTCTCCCGCGACAGGGTGTTCAGCCCCAGCATTTT.